The 14 T cell receptor beta chains presented below share a single source sample, sequenced in a study of cytomegalovirus exposure and HLA in healthy donors. In the PCR, 60 Vbeta and 13 Jbeta primers were used. TCRdb keeps only in-frame clones here, not all; method: immunoSEQ multiplex PCR. The sample shows over 40,000 clones, around three quarters of them seen only once. The sequenced sample consisted of PBMCs. The receptors shown here come from a man aged 25-45 years in good health and CMV-seronegative.

The chain employs TRBV7-9 and TRBJ2-1; 14 positions agree with TRBD2. The J segment lost 8 bases and the V segment lost 5 bases, leaving 14 bases of the junction unmatched. CDR1 is SEHNR and CDR2 is FQNEAQ in the germline V gene (reference sequence). The CDR3 totals 18 residues. CDR3 amino acids: CASSTTQPLGLAGDEQFF. In DNA, the CDR3 is TGTGCCAGCAGCACAACCCAACCCCTGGGACTAGCGGGAGATGAGCAGTTCTTC.

The J gene is TRBJ2-5, the V gene TRBV4-2, with D maybe TRBD1 (5 bases). Germline V lookup: CDR1 LGHNA, CDR2 YNFKEQ. The V gene lost 0 bases and the J gene lost 5 bases, with 16 bases spanning the gap. The CDR3 runs 16 residues. In nucleotides, the CDR3 is TGTGCCAGCAGCCAAGATCCGGCAGGGTACTGGGAGACCCAGTACTTC. Translated, it gives CASSQDPAGYWETQYF.

The gene calls are TRBV11-2 and TRBJ2-7; no clear D gene. Germline assignment: CDR1 SGHAT and CDR2 FQNNGV. This CDR3 is built from 12 residues. Trimming took off 4 bases at V and 3 bases at J, with 7 bases between the two ends. The CDR3 loop is CASSWLNYEQYF. CDR3 sequence (DNA): TGTGCCAGCAGCTGGCTGAACTACGAGCAGTACTTC. The full variable domain, in which reference TRBV11-2 and TRBJ2-7 provide the parts outside the CDR3, is EAGVAQSPRYKIIEKRQSVAFWCNPISGHATLYWYQQILGQGPKLLIQFQNNGVVDDSQLPKDRFSAERLKGVDSTLKIQPAKLEDSAVYLCASSWLNYEQYFGPGTRLTVT.

The chain combines TRBV6-5 with TRBJ1-2; 7 positions agree with TRBD1. The CDR3 spans 13 residues. J lost 4 bases, V lost 5 bases, and 4 bases had no gene match. CDR1 is MNHEY, CDR2 SVGAGI, per germline. The CDR3 DNA sequence: TGTGCCAGCAGTAAACGACAGGGCTATGGCTACACCTTC. Translated, it gives CASSKRQGYGYTF.

CDR3 region: CASSELPGNEQFF. The CDR3 nucleotides are TGTGCCAGCAGTGAACTCCCTGGCAATGAGCAGTTCTTC. This chain links TRBV6-4 with TRBJ2-1; D gene ambiguous. The V end lost 3 bases, the J end lost 6 bases, and 9 bases lay between the germline ends. In germline, CDR1 is MRHNA, CDR2 SNTAGT. This CDR3 is 13 amino acids long.

This chain uses TRBV6-5 with TRBJ1-4; the D gene is possibly TRBD1 (6 bases). Germline-derived CDR1 and CDR2 are MNHEY and SVGAGI. This CDR3 has 14 amino acids. The V gene lost 6 bases and the J gene lost 8 bases, with 16 bases spanning the gap. CDR3 nucleotide sequence: TGTGCCAGCAGAAAGCAACAGGGTTTCGAAAAACTGTTTTTT. As protein: CASRKQQGFEKLFF.

V and J are TRBV7-2 and TRBJ2-1; TRBD2 matches at 9 bases. The CDR3 runs 16 residues. Looked up from germline, CDR1 is SGHTA and CDR2 is FQGNSA. Trimming removed 5 bases from V and 2 bases from J; junction bases left unmatched: 7. The CDR3 coding sequence is TGTGCCAGCAGCGCATCTAGCGGGATCCCCTACAATGAGCAGTTCTTC. This sequence encodes CASSASSGIPYNEQFF.

This clone has just a few counts. The chain combines TRBV2 with TRBJ2-3; TRBD2 agrees at 7 bases. This CDR3 has 15 residues. Germline loops: CDR1 SNHLY, CDR2 FYNNEI. The J segment lost 0 bases and the V segment lost 4 bases, leaving 4 bases of the junction unmatched. The CDR3 DNA follows: TGTGCCAGCAGTGTAGGCGGGGGAAGCACAGATACGCAGTATTTT. Translation gives CASSVGGGSTDTQYF.

The chain joins TRBV29-1 to TRBJ1-1, with a weak D call TRBD1 (5 bases). In germline, CDR1 is SQVTM, CDR2 ANQGSEA. CDR3 length equals 14 residues. V was trimmed by 7 bases and J by 1 base, leaving 16 bases between them. Written as DNA, the CDR3 is TGCAGCGCCGCCCTGACAGTTAGGAACACTGAAGCTTTCTTT. Amino acids: CSAALTVRNTEAFF.

The rearrangement links TRBV25-1 to TRBJ1-2; 8 bases map to TRBD1. Germline CDR1 MGHDK, CDR2 SYGVNS. The V gene end was trimmed by 3 bases and the J gene end by 6 bases; junction bases not matched to a gene: 15. CDR3 length: 17 residues. The CDR3 DNA reads TGTGCCAGCAGTGAGATGGGTAGAGGACAGGGAAAGAATGGCTACACCTTC. It yields the protein CASSEMGRGQGKNGYTF.

This chain uses TRBV19 with TRBJ2-7; 12 nucleotides line up with TRBD2. Germline values: CDR1 LNHDA, CDR2 SQIVND (reference sequence). Trimming removed 6 bases from V and 2 bases from J; junction bases left unmatched: 5. CDR3 length: 15 amino acids. CDR3: CASRALAGGTYEQYF. CDR3 sequence (DNA): TGTGCCAGTAGAGCACTAGCGGGAGGAACCTACGAGCAGTACTTC.

This rearrangement joins TRBV4-2 to TRBJ1-1; the D gene is possibly TRBD1 (6 bases). This CDR3 region has 15 residues. V lost 5 bases, J lost 1 base, and 14 bases lay in between. From germline, CDR1 is LGHNA and CDR2 YNFKEQ. CDR3 residues: CASSVRQEANTEAFF. Here the CDR3 DNA reads TGTGCCAGCAGCGTCCGACAGGAGGCGAACACTGAAGCTTTCTTT.

The chain is built from TRBV4-2 and TRBJ1-3; 7 bases fit TRBD1. The germline gives CDR1 LGHNA, CDR2 YNFKEQ. This CDR3 comprises 16 residues. Trimming cost V 4 bases and J 0 bases; bases outside gene matches: 6. Written as DNA, the CDR3 is TGTGCCAGCAGCCCAACCGACAGGGACTCTGGAAACACCATATATTTT. Protein product: CASSPTDRDSGNTIYF.

The J gene is TRBJ2-3, the V gene TRBV5-1, with D unclear. The V gene's germline CDR1 is SGHRS and CDR2 YFSETQ. The CDR3 extends over 15 amino acids. The V and J ends lost 7 bases and 1 base respectively, with 16 bases between them. The DNA for the CDR3 is TGCGCCAGCGGGTCAGGCCTATGGGGCACAGATACGCAGTATTTT. It is translated as CASGSGLWGTDTQYF.